A selection of T cell receptor beta chains follows, all from one sample in a study of long-term antiretroviral therapy in people with HIV. Measured with immunoSEQ multiplex PCR; TCRdb has only the in-frame clones, and not every one. The sample holds 26,000 or so clones; roughly four fifths are singletons and the top ten take around a tenth. This specimen was unsorted PBMCs, taken 0.8 years before starting antiretroviral therapy. The origin of the receptors is a man in his late teens or twenties with HIV. CDR3s include the opening cysteine and the closing phenylalanine or tryptophan. The order of the fields is CDR3 DNA, CDR3 protein, J gene, V gene, clone size, D gene. D genes are given only for firm matches. Rows give clone size only sometimes, using once, few, many, or a class for an expanded clone.

CDR3nt: TGTGCCAGCAGCTTAGGGCTAGATCCAGATACGCAGTATTTT
CDR3aa: CASSLGLDPDTQYF
j_gene: TRBJ2-3
v_gene: TRBV7-2
abundance: NA
d_gene: NA

CDR3nt: TGTGCCAGCAGCCAGGGGCCGGGACTACTTAACAATGAGCAGTTCTTC
CDR3aa: CASSQGPGLLNNEQFF
j_gene: TRBJ2-1
v_gene: TRBV4-2
abundance: NA
d_gene: TRBD2

CDR3nt: TGTGCCAGCAGCGACGGGGGAGGGAGGGGAGATGGAAACACCATATATTTT
CDR3aa: CASSDGGGRGDGNTIYF
j_gene: TRBJ1-3
v_gene: TRBV9
abundance: NA
d_gene: NA

CDR3nt: TGTGCCAGCAGTAAAGACGGGCCTCGCCCCGGGCAGTACTTC
CDR3aa: CASSKDGPRPGQYF
j_gene: TRBJ2-7
v_gene: TRBV6-1
abundance: few
d_gene: NA

CDR3nt: TGTGCCAGCAGCTTAGTGGCGGGTTCTGAAGCTTTCTTT
CDR3aa: CASSLVAGSEAFF
j_gene: TRBJ1-1
v_gene: TRBV11-3
abundance: NA
d_gene: NA

CDR3nt: TGTGCCACCAGCAGAGCGAGGCTAGTCGTTTACGAGCAGTACTTC
CDR3aa: CATSRARLVVYEQYF
j_gene: TRBJ2-7
v_gene: TRBV15
abundance: NA
d_gene: NA

CDR3nt: TGTGCCATCAGTGAGTCCGACGGCTCATACGAGCAGTACTTC
CDR3aa: CAISESDGSYEQYF
j_gene: TRBJ2-7
v_gene: TRBV10-3
abundance: once
d_gene: NA

CDR3nt: TGTGCCAGCAGTGAAGCGCGTAACTATGGCTACACCTTC
CDR3aa: CASSEARNYGYTF
j_gene: TRBJ1-2
v_gene: TRBV2
abundance: NA
d_gene: NA

CDR3nt: TGTGCCTGGAGTATCTACACCACCGGGGAGCTGTTTTTT
CDR3aa: CAWSIYTTGELFF
j_gene: TRBJ2-2
v_gene: TRBV30
abundance: NA
d_gene: NA

CDR3nt: TGTGCCAGCAGTTTGGGCAGGACCTCTGGGGCCAACGTCCTGACTTTC
CDR3aa: CASSLGRTSGANVLTF
j_gene: TRBJ2-6
v_gene: TRBV27
abundance: NA
d_gene: NA

CDR3nt: TGTGCCAGCAGCTTAGGCGTGGCGGTGGATGAGCAGTTCTTC
CDR3aa: CASSLGVAVDEQFF
j_gene: TRBJ2-1
v_gene: TRBV7-9
abundance: NA
d_gene: NA

CDR3nt: TGTGCCAGCAGCCAAGAGGGGGGGAGCTCCTACAATGAGCAGTTCTTC
CDR3aa: CASSQEGGSSYNEQFF
j_gene: TRBJ2-1
v_gene: TRBV4-2
abundance: NA
d_gene: TRBD2

CDR3nt: TGTGCCAGCAGCGTCGGGGACGGGGTGGCGGAGACCCAGTACTTC
CDR3aa: CASSVGDGVAETQYF
j_gene: TRBJ2-5
v_gene: TRBV9
abundance: NA
d_gene: NA

CDR3nt: TGCAGCGTCGGACAGGGGGCATTAGGGGCCAACGTCCTGACTTTC
CDR3aa: CSVGQGALGANVLTF
j_gene: TRBJ2-6
v_gene: TRBV29-1
abundance: NA
d_gene: TRBD1